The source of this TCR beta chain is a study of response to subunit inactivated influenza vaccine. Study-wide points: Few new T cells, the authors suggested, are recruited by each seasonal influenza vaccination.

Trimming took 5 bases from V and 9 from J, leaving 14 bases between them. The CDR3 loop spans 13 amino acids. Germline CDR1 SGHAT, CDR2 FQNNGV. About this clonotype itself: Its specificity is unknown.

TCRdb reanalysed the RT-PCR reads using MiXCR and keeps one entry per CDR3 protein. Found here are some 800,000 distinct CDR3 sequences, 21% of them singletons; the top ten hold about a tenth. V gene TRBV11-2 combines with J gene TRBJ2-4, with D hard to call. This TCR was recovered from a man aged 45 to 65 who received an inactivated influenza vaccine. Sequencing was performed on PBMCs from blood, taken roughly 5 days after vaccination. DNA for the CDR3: TGTGCCAGCAGCGATGGACCGGGTGGCATTCAGTACTTC. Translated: CASSDGPGGIQYF. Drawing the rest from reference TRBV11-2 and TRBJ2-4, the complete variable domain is EAGVAQSPRYKIIEKRQSVAFWCNPISGHATLYWYQQILGQGPKLLIQFQNNGVVDDSQLPKDRFSAERLKGVDSTLKIQPAKLEDSAVYLCASSDGPGGIQYFGAGTRLSVL.